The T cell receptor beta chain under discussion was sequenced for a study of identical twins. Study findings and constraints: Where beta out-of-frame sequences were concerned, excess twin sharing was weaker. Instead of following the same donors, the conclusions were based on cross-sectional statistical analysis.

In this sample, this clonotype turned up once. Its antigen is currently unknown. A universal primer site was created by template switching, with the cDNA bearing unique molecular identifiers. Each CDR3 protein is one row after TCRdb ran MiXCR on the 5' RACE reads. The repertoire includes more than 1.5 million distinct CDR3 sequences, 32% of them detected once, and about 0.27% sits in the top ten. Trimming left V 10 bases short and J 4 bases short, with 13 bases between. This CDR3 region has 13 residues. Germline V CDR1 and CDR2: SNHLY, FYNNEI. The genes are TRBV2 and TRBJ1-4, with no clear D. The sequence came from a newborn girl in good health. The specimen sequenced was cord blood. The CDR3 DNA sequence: TGTGCCACCCTTGGACTACGTAATGAAAAACTGTTTTTT. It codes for CATLGLRNEKLFF.